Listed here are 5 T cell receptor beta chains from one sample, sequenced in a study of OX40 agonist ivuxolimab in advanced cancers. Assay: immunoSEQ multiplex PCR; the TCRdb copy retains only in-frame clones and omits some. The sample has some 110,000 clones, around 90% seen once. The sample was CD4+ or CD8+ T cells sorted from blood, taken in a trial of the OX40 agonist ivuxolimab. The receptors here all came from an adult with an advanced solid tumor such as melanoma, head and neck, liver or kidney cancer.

CDR3 DNA sequence: TGTGCCAGCAGCTTGGCCGGGACAGGAATCCCCGGGGAGCTGTTTTTT. It translates to CASSLAGTGIPGELFF. The chain has TRBV5-4 and TRBJ2-2; 8 nucleotides match TRBD1. The V gene end was trimmed by 0 bases and the J gene end by 6 bases; junction bases not matched to a gene: 7. This CDR3 comprises 16 residues. Germline CDR1 and CDR2: SGHNT and YYREEE (reference sequence).

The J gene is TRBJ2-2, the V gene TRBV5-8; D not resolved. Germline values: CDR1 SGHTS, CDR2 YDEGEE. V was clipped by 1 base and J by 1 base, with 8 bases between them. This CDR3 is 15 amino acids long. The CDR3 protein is CASSLIVLNTGELFF. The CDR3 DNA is TGTGCCAGCAGCTTGATTGTACTGAACACCGGGGAGCTGTTTTTT.

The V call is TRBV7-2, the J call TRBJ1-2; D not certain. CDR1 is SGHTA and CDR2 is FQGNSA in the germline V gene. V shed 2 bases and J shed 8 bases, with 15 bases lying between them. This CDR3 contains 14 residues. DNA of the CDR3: TGTGCCAGCAGCTTAATGTCAGCCTCTGGAGGCTACACCTTC. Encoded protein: CASSLMSASGGYTF.

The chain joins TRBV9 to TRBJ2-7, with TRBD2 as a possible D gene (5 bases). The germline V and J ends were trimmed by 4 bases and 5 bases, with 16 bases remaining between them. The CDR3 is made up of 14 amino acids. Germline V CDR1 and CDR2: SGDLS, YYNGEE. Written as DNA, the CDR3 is TGTGCCAGCAGCTCCAGCAGGCGGGTGGACGAGCAGTACTTC. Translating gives CASSSSRRVDEQYF.

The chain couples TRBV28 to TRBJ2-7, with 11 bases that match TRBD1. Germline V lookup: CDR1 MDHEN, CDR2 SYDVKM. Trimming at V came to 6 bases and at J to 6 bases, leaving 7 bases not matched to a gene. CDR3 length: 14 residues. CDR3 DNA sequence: TGTGCCAGCAGCCCTGGGACAGGGGGAGGCGAGCAGTACTTC. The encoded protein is CASSPGTGGGEQYF.